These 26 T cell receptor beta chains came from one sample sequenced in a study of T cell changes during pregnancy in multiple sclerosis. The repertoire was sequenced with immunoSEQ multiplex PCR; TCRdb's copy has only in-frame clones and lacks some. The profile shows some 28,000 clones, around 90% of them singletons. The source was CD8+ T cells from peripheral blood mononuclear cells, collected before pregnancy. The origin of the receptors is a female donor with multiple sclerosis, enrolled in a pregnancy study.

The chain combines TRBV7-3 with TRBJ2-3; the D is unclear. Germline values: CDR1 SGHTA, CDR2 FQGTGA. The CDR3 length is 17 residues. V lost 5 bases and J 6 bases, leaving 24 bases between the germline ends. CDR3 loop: CASSTLLIRVSPDTQYF. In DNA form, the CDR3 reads TGTGCCAGCAGCACTCTCTTGATACGGGTTTCGCCGGATACGCAGTATTTT.

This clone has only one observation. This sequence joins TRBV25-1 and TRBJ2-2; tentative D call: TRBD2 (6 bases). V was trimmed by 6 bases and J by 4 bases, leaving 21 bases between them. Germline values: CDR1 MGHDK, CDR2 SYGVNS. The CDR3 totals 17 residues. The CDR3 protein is CASSDTPNGDFTGELFF. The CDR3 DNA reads TGTGCCAGCAGCGACACACCCAACGGGGACTTCACCGGGGAGCTGTTTTTT.

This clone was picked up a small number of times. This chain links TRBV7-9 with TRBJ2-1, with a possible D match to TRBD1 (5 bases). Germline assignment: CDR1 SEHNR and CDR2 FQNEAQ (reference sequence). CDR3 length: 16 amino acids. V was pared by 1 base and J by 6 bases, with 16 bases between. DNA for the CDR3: TGTGCCAGCAGCTTAGAGGCAGGGATAGGGTCCAATGAGCAGTTCTTC. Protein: CASSLEAGIGSNEQFF.

The CDR3 nucleotides read TGTGCCAGCAGCGAGACAGTTAACTATGGCTACACCTTC. Residues: CASSETVNYGYTF. V usage is TRBV27 and J usage is TRBJ1-2; tentative D call: TRBD1 (5 bases). Germline values: CDR1 MNHEY, CDR2 SMNVEV (reference sequence). Trimming removed 6 bases from V and 1 base from J, with 9 bases in between. The CDR3 runs to 13 residues.

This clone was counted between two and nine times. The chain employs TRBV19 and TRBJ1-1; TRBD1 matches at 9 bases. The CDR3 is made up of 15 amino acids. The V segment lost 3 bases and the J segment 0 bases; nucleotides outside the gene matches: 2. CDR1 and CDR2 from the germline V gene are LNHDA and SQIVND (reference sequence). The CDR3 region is CASSMDRGMNTEAFF. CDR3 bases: TGTGCCAGTAGTATGGACAGGGGAATGAACACTGAAGCTTTCTTT.

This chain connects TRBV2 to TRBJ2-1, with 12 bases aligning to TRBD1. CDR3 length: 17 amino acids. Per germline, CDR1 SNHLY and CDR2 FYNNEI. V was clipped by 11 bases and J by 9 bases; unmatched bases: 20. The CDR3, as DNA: TGTGCCTGCCCCCGGGACAGGGGGCGCAGGATCGCCAGTGAGCAGTTCTTC. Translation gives CACPRDRGRRIASEQFF. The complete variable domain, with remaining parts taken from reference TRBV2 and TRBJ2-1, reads EPEVTQTPSHQVTQMGQEVILRCVPISNHLYFYWYRQILGQKVEFLVSFYNNEISEKSEIFDDQFSVERPDGSNFTLKIRSTKLEDSAMYFCACPRDRGRRIASEQFFGPGTRLTVL.

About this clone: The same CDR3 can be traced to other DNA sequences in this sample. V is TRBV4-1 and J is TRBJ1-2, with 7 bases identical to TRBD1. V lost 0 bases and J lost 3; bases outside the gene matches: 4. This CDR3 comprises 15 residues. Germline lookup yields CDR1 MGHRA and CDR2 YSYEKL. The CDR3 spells CASSQDPTGDYGYTF. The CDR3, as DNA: TGCGCCAGCAGCCAAGATCCCACAGGGGACTATGGCTACACCTTC.

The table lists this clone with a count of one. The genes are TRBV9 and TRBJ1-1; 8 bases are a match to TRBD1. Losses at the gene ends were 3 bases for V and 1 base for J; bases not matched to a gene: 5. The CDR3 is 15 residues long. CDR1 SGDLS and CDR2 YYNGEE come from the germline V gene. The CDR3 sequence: CASSDGDRGNTEAFF. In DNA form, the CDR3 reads TGTGCCAGCAGCGATGGTGACAGGGGGAACACTGAAGCTTTCTTT.

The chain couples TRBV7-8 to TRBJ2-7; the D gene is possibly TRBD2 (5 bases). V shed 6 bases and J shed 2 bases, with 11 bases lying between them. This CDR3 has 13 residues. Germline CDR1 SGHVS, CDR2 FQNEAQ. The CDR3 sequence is CASRTRGTYEQYF. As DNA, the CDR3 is TGTGCCAGCAGAACCCGGGGTACCTACGAGCAGTACTTC. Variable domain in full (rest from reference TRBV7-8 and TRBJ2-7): GAGVSQSPRYKVAKRGQDVALRCDPISGHVSLFWYQQALGQGPEFLTYFQNEAQLDKSGLPSDRFFAERPEGSVSTLKIQRTQQEDSAVYLCASRTRGTYEQYFGPGTRLTVT.

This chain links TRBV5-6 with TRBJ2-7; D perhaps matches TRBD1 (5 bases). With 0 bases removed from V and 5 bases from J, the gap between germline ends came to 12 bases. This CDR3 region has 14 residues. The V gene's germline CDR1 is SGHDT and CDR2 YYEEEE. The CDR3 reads CASSLESGLHEQYF. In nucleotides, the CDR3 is TGTGCCAGCAGCTTGGAGTCAGGGCTCCACGAGCAGTACTTC.

The CDR3 loop reads CASSWWGGTINEQFF. The CDR3 DNA is TGTGCCAGCAGCTGGTGGGGGGGGACTATCAATGAGCAGTTCTTC. The chain links TRBV7-2 to TRBJ2-1, with TRBD2 matching 7 bases. The CDR3 contains 15 residues. Germline V gene data show CDR1 as SGHTA and CDR2 as FQGNSA. J gave up 6 bases and V 4 bases, and 9 bases lay outside the gene matches.

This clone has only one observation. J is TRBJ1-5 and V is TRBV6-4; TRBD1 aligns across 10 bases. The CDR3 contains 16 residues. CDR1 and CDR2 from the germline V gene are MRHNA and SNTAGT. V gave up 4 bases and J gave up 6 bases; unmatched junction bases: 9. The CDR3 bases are TGTGCCAGCAGTGTGACAGGGGGCTCAGGTGGTCAGCCCCAGCATTTT. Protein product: CASSVTGGSGGQPQHF.

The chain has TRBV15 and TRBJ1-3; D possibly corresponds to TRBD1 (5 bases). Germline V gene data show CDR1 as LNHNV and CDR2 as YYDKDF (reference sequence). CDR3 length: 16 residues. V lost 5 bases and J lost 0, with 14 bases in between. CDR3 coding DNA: TGTGCCACCAGCGGCCAGGGACTCCTCTCTGGAAACACCATATATTTT. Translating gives CATSGQGLLSGNTIYF. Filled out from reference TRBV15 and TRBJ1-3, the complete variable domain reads DAMVIQNPRYQVTQFGKPVTLSCSQTLNHNVMYWYQQKSSQAPKLLFHYYDKDFNNEADTPDNFQSRRPNTSFCFLDIRSPGLGDTAMYLCATSGQGLLSGNTIYFGEGSWLTVV.

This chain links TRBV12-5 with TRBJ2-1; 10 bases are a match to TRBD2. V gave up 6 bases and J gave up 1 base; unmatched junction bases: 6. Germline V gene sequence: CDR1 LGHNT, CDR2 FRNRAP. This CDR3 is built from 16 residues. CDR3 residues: CASGDLAGVSYNEQFF. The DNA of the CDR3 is TGTGCTAGTGGGGATCTAGCGGGGGTTTCCTACAATGAGCAGTTCTTC.

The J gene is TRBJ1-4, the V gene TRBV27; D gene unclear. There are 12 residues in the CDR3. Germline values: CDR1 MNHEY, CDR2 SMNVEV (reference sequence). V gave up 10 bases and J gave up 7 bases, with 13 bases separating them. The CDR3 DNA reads TGTGCCACACGCGATCCGGGTGAAAAACTGTTTTTT. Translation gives CATRDPGEKLFF.

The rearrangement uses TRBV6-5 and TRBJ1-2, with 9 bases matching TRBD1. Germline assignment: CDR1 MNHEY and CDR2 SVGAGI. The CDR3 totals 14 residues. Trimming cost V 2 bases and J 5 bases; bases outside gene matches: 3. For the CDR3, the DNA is TGTGCCAGCAGTTACGGGACAGGGCGGTATGGCTACACCTTC. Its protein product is CASSYGTGRYGYTF.

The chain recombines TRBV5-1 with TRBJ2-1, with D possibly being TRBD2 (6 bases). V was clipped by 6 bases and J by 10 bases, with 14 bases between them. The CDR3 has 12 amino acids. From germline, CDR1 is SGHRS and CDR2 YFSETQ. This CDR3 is CASTWDWGEQFF. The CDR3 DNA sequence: TGCGCCAGCACCTGGGACTGGGGAGAGCAGTTCTTC.

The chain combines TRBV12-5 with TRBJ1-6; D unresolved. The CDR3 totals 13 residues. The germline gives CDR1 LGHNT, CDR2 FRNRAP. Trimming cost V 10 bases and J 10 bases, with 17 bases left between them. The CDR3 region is CATKGLMGSPLHF. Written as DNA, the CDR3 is TGTGCTACCAAAGGACTTATGGGGTCACCCCTCCACTTT.

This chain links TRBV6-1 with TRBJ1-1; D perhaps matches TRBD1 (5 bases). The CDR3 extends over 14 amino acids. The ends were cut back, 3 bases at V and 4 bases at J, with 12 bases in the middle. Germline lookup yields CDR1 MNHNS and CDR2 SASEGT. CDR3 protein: CASSEAGWSTEAFF. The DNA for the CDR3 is TGTGCCAGCAGTGAGGCAGGGTGGAGCACTGAAGCTTTCTTT.

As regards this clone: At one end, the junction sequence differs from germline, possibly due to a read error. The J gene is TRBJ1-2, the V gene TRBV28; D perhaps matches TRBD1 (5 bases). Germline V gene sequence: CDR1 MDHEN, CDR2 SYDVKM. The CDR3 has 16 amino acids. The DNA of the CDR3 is TGTGCCAGCAGTCCGAATAGGGGCCGGAACTACTATGACTACACCTTC. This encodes CASSPNRGRNYYDYTF.

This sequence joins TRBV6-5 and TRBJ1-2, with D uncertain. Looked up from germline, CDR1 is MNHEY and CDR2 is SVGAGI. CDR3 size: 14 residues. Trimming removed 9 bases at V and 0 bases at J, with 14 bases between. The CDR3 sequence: CASPSRGSNYGYTF. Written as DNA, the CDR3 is TGTGCCAGTCCCTCTCGAGGGTCTAACTATGGCTACACCTTC.

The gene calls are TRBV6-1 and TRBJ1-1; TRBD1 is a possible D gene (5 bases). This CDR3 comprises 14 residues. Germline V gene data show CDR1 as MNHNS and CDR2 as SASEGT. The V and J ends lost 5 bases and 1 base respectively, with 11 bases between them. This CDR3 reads CASSLRTPNTEAFF. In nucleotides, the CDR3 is TGTGCCAGCAGTTTAAGGACACCGAACACTGAAGCTTTCTTT.

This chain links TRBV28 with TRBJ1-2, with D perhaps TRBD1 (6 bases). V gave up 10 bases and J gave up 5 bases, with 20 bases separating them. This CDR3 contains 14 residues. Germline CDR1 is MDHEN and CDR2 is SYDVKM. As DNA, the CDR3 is TGTGCCACGCACCTGGGGGCGTGGGATTATGGCTACACCTTC. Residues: CATHLGAWDYGYTF.

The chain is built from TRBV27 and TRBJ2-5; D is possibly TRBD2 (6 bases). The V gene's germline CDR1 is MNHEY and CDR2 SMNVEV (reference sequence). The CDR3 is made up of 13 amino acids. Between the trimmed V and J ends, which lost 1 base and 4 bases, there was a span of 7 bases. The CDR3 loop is CASSLYGGETQYF. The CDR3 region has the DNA TGTGCCAGCAGTTTATACGGGGGAGAGACCCAGTACTTC.

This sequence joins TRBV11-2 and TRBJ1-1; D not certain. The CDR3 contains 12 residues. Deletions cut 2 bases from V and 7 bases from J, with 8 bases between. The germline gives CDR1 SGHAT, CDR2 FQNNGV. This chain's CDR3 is CASSLSTIEAFF. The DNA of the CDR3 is TGTGCCAGCAGCTTATCCACAATTGAAGCTTTCTTT.

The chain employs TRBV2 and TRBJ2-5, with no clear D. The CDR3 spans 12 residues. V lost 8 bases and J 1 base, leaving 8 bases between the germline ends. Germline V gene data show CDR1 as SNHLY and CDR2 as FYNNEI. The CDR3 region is CASERGQETQYF. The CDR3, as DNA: TGTGCCAGCGAGAGAGGCCAAGAGACCCAGTACTTC.